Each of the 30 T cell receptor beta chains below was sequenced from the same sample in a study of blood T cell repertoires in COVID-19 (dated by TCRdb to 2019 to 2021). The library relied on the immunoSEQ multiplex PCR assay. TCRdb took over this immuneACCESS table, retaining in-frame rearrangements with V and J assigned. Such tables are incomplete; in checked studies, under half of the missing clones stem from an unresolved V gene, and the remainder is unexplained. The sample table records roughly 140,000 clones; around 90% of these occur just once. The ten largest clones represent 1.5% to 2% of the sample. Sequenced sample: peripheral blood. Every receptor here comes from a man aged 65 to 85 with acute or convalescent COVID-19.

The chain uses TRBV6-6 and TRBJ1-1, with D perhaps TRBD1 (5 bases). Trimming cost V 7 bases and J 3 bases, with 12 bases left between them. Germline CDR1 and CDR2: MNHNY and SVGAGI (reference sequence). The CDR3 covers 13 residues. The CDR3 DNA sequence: TGTGCCAGCAACCCATGGGGGGACACTGAAGCTTTCTTT. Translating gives CASNPWGDTEAFF.

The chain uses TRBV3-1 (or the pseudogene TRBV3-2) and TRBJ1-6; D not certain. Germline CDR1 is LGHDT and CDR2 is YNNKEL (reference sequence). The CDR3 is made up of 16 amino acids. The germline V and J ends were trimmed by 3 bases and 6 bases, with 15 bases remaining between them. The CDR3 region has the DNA TGTGCCAGCAGCCACAGTGACCGCTGGGCTAATTCACCCCTCCACTTT. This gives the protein CASSHSDRWANSPLHF.

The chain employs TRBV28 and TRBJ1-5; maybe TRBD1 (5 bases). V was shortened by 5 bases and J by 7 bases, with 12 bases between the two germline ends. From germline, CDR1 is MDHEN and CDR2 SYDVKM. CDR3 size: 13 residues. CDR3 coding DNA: TGTGCCAGCAGTCGTCAGGGCCCCCAGCCCCAGCATTTT. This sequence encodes CASSRQGPQPQHF.

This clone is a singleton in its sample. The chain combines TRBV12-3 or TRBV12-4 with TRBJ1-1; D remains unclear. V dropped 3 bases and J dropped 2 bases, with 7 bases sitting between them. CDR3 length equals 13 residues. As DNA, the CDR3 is TGTGCCAGCAGTTTTTACTTAAACACTGAAGCTTTCTTT. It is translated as CASSFYLNTEAFF.

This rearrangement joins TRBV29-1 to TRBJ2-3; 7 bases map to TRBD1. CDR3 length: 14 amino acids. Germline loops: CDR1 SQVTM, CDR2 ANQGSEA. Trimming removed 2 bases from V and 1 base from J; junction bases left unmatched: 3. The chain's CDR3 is CSVERQGGTDTQYF. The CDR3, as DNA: TGCAGCGTTGAAAGGCAGGGGGGCACAGATACGCAGTATTTT.

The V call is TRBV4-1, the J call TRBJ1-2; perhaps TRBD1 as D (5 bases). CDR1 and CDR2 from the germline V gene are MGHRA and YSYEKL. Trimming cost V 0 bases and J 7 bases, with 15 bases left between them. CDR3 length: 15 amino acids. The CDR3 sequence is CASSQEVSGLAGYTF. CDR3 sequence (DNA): TGCGCCAGCAGCCAAGAAGTTTCGGGACTGGCTGGCTACACCTTC.

The CDR3 loop reads CSSLGGRGFNEQFF. For the CDR3, the DNA is TGCAGCTCTCTAGGCGGCAGGGGGTTTAATGAGCAGTTCTTC. The gene calls are TRBV29-1 and TRBJ2-1; TRBD1 matches at 7 bases. V trimming: 8 bases; J trimming: 7 bases; junction bases outside the gene matches: 14. In germline, CDR1 is SQVTM, CDR2 ANQGSEA. The CDR3 sequence is 14 residues long.

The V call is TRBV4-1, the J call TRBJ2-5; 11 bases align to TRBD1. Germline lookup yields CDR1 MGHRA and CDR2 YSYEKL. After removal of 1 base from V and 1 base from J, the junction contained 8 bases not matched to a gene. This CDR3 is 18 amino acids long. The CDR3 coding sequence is TGCGCCAGCAGCCAAGCCCACGGGACAGGGGGACCCCAAGAGACCCAGTACTTC. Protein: CASSQAHGTGGPQETQYF.

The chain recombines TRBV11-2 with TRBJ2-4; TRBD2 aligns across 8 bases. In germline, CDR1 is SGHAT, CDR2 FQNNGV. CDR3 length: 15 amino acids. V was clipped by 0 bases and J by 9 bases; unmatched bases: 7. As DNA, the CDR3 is TGTGCCAGCAGCTTAGACGCGGCCGGGGGGGGCATTCAGTACTTC. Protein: CASSLDAAGGGIQYF.

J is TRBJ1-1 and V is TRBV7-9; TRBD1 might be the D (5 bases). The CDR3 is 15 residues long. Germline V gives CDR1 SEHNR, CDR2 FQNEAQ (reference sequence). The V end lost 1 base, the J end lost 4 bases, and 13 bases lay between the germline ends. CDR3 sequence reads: CASSLGAGPATEAFF. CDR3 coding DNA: TGTGCCAGCAGCTTAGGCGCAGGGCCTGCCACTGAAGCTTTCTTT.

CDR3 bases: TGTGCCAGCAGCTTCCGGACAGGGGACGCCACCCTCCACTTT. Its translation is CASSFRTGDATLHF. The J gene is TRBJ1-6, the V gene TRBV7-2; TRBD1 matches at 9 bases. The length of the CDR3 is 14 residues. V lost 3 bases to trimming and J lost 14 bases; unmatched junction nucleotides: 8. The germline V gene has CDR1 SGHTA and CDR2 FQGNSA.

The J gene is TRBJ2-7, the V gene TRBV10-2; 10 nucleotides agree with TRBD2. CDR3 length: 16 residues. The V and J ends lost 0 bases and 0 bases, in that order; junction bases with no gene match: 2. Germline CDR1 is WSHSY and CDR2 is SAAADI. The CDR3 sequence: CASSESPSGGSYEQYF. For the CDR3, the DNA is TGCGCCAGCAGTGAGTCCCCTAGCGGGGGCTCCTACGAGCAGTACTTC.

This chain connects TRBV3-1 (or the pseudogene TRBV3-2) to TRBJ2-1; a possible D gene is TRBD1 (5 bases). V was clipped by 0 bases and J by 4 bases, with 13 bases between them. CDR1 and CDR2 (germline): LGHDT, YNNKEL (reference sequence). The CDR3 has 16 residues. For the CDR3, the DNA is TGTGCCAGCAGCCAAGATATCAGGGCCGCTTACAATGAGCAGTTCTTC. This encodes CASSQDIRAAYNEQFF.

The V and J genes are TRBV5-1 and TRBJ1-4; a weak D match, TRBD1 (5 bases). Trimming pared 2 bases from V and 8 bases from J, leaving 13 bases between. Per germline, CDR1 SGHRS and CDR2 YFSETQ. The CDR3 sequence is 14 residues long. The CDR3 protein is CASSFQGVREKLFF. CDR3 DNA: TGCGCCAGCAGCTTTCAGGGCGTTCGGGAAAAACTGTTTTTT.

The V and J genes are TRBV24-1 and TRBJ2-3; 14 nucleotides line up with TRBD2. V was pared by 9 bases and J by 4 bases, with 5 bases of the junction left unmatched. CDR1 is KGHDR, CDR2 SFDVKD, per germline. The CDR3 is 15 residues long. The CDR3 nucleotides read TGTGCCACCGCCGGGACTAGCGGGAGAGCAGATACGCAGTATTTT. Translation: CATAGTSGRADTQYF.

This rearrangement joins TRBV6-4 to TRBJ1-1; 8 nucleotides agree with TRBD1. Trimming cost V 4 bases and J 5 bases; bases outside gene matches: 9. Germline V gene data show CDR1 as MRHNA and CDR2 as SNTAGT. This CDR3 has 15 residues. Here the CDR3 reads CASSVDNRGRTEAFF. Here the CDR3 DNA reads TGTGCCAGCAGTGTCGATAACAGGGGGAGGACTGAAGCTTTCTTT.

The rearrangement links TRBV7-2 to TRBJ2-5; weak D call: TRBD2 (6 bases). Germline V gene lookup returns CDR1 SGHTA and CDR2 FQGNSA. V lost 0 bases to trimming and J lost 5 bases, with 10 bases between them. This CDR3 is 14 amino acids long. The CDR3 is CASSLAGTGETQYF. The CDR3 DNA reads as TGTGCCAGCAGCTTAGCGGGGACTGGGGAGACCCAGTACTTC.

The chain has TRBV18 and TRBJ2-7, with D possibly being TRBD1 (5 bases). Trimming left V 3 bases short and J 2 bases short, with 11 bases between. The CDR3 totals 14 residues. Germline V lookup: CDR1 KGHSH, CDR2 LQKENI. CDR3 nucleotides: TGTGCCAGCTCACCCTCAACAGGTCCCTACGAGCAGTACTTC. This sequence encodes CASSPSTGPYEQYF.

The CDR3, as DNA: TGTGCCAGCAGTGAAGTACGGGATTACAATGAGCAGTTCTTC. Amino acids: CASSEVRDYNEQFF. The gene calls are TRBV2 and TRBJ2-1, with D tentatively TRBD2 (5 bases). V dropped 1 base and J dropped 4 bases, with 8 bases sitting between them. CDR3 size: 14 residues. Germline V CDR1 and CDR2: SNHLY, FYNNEI.

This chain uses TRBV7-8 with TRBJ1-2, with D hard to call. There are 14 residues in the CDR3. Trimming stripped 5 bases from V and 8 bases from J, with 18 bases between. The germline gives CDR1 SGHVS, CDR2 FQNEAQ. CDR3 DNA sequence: TGTGCCAGCAGCCCCCCGGGGAGGAGGGAGGGCTACACCTTC. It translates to CASSPPGRREGYTF.

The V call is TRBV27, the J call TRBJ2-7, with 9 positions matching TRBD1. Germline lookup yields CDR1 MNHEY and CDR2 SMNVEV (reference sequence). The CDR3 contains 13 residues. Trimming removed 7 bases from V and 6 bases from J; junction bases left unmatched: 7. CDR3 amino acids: CASKKQGAREQYF. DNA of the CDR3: TGTGCCAGCAAAAAACAGGGGGCTCGCGAGCAGTACTTC.

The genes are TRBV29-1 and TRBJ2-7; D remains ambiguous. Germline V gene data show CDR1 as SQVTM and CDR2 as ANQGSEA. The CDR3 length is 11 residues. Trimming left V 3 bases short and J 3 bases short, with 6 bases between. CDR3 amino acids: CSVDYSYEQYF. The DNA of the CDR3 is TGCAGCGTTGATTATAGCTACGAGCAGTACTTC.

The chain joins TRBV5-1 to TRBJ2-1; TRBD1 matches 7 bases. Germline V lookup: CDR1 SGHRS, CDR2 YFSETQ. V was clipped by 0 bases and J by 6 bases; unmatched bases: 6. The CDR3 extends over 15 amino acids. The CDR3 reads CASSLGQGVGNEQFF. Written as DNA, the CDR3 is TGCGCCAGCAGCTTGGGGCAGGGGGTGGGCAATGAGCAGTTCTTC.

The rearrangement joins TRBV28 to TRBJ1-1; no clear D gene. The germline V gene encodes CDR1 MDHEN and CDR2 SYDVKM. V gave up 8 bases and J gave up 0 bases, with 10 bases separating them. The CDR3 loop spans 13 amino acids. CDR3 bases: TGTGCCAGCTACCGCGTCCTGAACACTGAAGCTTTCTTT. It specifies CASYRVLNTEAFF.

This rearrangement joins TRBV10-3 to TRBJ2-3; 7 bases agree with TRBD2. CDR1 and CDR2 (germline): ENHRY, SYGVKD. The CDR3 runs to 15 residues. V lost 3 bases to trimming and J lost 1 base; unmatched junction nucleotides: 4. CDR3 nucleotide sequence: TGTGCCATCAGTGATAAGCGGGGCCGCACAGATACGCAGTATTTT. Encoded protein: CAISDKRGRTDTQYF.

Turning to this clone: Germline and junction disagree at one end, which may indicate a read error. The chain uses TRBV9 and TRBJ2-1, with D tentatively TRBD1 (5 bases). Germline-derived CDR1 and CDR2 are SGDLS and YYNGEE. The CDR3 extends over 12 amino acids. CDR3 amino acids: CASSPPRGSPIF. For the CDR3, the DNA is TGTGCCAGCAGCCCCCCAAGGGGATCCCCGATCTTC.

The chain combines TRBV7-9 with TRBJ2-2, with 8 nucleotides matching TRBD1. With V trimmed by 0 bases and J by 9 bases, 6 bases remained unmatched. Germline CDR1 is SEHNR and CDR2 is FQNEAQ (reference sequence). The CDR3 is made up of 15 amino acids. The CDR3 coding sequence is TGTGCCAGCAGCTTAGCGGGGACAGGCGTGAGGGAGCTGTTTTTT. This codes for CASSLAGTGVRELFF.

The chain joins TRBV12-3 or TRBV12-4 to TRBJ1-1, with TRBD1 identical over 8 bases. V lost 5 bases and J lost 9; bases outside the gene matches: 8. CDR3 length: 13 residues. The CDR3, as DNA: TGTGCCAGCAGTGGAGGGACAGGAAGAAAAGCTTTCTTT. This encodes CASSGGTGRKAFF.

The CDR3 sequence: CASRESGANVLTF. CDR3 bases: TGTGCCAGCCGGGAGTCTGGGGCCAACGTCCTGACTTTC. This chain links TRBV19 with TRBJ2-6, with D possibly TRBD2 on 6 matching bases. V lost 9 bases and J 1 base, leaving 7 bases between the germline ends. CDR3 length equals 13 residues. CDR1 is LNHDA, CDR2 SQIVND, per germline (reference sequence). The full variable domain, rest sourced from reference TRBV19 and TRBJ2-6, is DGGITQSPKYLFRKEGQNVTLSCEQNLNHDAMYWYRQDPGQGLRLIYYSQIVNDFQKGDIAEGYSVSREKKESFPLTVTSAQKNPTAFYLCASRESGANVLTFGAGSRLTVL.

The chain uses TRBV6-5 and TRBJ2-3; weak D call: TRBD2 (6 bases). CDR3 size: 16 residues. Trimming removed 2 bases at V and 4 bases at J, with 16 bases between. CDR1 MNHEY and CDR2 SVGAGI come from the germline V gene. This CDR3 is CASSYEGTLSPDTQYF. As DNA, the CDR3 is TGTGCCAGCAGTTACGAGGGGACTCTAAGTCCAGATACGCAGTATTTT.